The entry below gives a single T cell receptor (beta chain) sequence along with its context. Germline CDR1 is SGHVS and CDR2 is FNYEAQ. V lost 5 bases to trimming and J lost 9 bases, with 20 bases between them. The CDR3 covers 15 residues. The sample belongs to a study of blood T cell repertoires in COVID-19. Study-wide context: Donors in the United States, Italy and Spain gave samples during acute or convalescent COVID-19. PBMCs, B-cell-depleted T cells, or T cells were the source of the cDNA or gDNA that made up the material.

How the authors handled the data: Amplification of reference gene primers provided the estimated nucleated cell counts. The assay was immunoSEQ multiplex PCR, and TCRdb's table has in-frame clones only and misses some. V, J and clone size reflect that table, while D and trimming were determined from the DNA. This table holds 110,000 or so clones, 81% found once. The chain is built from TRBV7-6 and TRBJ2-1; the D gene is possibly TRBD1 (6 bases). The receptor comes from a man aged 50 to 59 with acute or convalescent COVID-19. Input material: peripheral blood. This CDR3 is CASSKRTEGYSEQFF. The CDR3 nucleotides are TGTGCCAGCAGCAAAAGGACAGAGGGTTACTCTGAGCAGTTCTTC.